Listed below are T cell receptor beta chains from one sample, sequenced in a study of T-cell reconstitution after alpha-beta-depleted transplantation in children. TCRdb independently ran MiXCR on the PCR reads; one entry per CDR3 protein. The sample consists of 200,000 or so distinct CDR3 sequences, around 8.4% of them appearing once. The material was PBMCs, mostly from graft donor cells, obtained 360 days after TCRalphabeta/CD19-depleted stem cell transplant. All receptors derive from a male patient aged 2 to 10 who had a stem cell transplant for acute myeloid leukemia, so the T cells may come from the graft donor. The CDR3 runs from the conserved cysteine through the conserved F or W. A D gene is named only where the DNA matches it firmly. Where a row states a size, it is once, few, many or the class of an expanded clone; other rows omit it.

j_gene | abundance | v_gene | d_gene | CDR3nt | CDR3aa
TRBJ2-3 | NA | TRBV20-1 | NA | TGCAGTGCTAGTGGGGGGCCAGATACGCAGTATTTT | CSASGGPDTQYF
TRBJ1-6 | few | TRBV29-1 | TRBD1 | TGCAGCGTGCAGGAGGGGGCTAATTCACCCCTCCACTTT | CSVQEGANSPLHF
TRBJ2-4 | NA | TRBV5-1 | NA | TGCGCCAGCGGTAAAGGGCAGTCAGGACGAAACATTCAGTACTTC | CASGKGQSGRNIQYF
TRBJ1-1 | NA | TRBV3-1 | TRBD1 | TGTGCCAGCAGCCAAGCAGGGGGGACTGAAGCTTTCTTT | CASSQAGGTEAFF
TRBJ2-1 | few | TRBV12-3/TRBV12-4 | TRBD2 | TGTGCCAGCAGTTTTGGGAGCTGGACTAGCGGGAACAATGAGCAGTTCTTC | CASSFGSWTSGNNEQFF
TRBJ1-1 | few | TRBV7-9 | NA | TGTGCCAGCAATCCAGGACTGTTCACTGAAGCTTTCTTT | CASNPGLFTEAFF
TRBJ2-5 | many | TRBV5-4 | NA | TGTGCCAGCAGCCAAAGCTTAGTCAGCGAGACCCAGTACTTC | CASSQSLVSETQYF
TRBJ2-1 | few | TRBV7-9 | NA | TGTGCCAGCAGCGCCCGGGATGGTAGAGGGCGGGATGAGCAGTTCTTC | CASSARDGRGRDEQFF
TRBJ2-4 | NA | TRBV10-3 | NA | TGTGCCATCAGTGGGGGGCCCAAATACATTCAGTACTTC | CAISGGPKYIQYF
TRBJ2-5 | NA | TRBV14 | NA | TGTGCCAGCAGCCAAGAACCTGGATGGGAGACCCAGTACTTC | CASSQEPGWETQYF
TRBJ2-3 | many | TRBV5-1 | NA | TGCGCCAGCAGCCTATACCTAGATACGCAGTATTTT | CASSLYLDTQYF
TRBJ2-4 | few | TRBV29-1 | NA | TGCAGCGTTGAAAGGGGAAACATTCAGTACTTC | CSVERGNIQYF
TRBJ2-3 | few | TRBV12-3/TRBV12-4 | TRBD1 | TGTGCCAGCAGTGCCCGGACAGGATACACAGATACGCAGTATTTT | CASSARTGYTDTQYF
TRBJ2-1 | NA | TRBV6-5 | NA | TGTGCCAGCAGTTACTTGTCATCGGGGCCCTCCTACAATGAGCAGTTCTTC | CASSYLSSGPSYNEQFF
TRBJ2-1 | many | TRBV20-1 | TRBD2 | TGCAGTGCTAGAGCCTGGACGTCCGGGACTAGCGTCTACAATGAGCAGTTCTTC | CSARAWTSGTSVYNEQFF
TRBJ2-1 | few | TRBV5-1 | TRBD2 | TGCGCCAGCAGCCCGGCGGGAGGTTCTGATGAGCAGTTCTTC | CASSPAGGSDEQFF
TRBJ2-3 | few | TRBV20-1 | NA | TGCAGTGCTAATGGGGTGGCAGATACGCAGTATTTT | CSANGVADTQYF
TRBJ2-5 | NA | TRBV7-6 | TRBD2 | TGTGCCAGCAGCCCGGGACGCCCGGGAGGGACCCAGTACTTC | CASSPGRPGGTQYF
TRBJ2-1 | few | TRBV5-1 | TRBD2 | TGCGCCAGCAGCCCGGGACTAGCGGGCCCAGGTTTGGATGAGCAGTTCTTC | CASSPGLAGPGLDEQFF
TRBJ1-2 | NA | TRBV2 | TRBD1 | TGTGCCAGCAGTAAGGACAGGGACGGTGGCTACACCTTC | CASSKDRDGGYTF
TRBJ2-2 | many | TRBV12-3/TRBV12-4 | TRBD2 | TGTGCCACCCGGATGGGAGGGGACACCGGGGAGCTGTTTTTT | CATRMGGDTGELFF
TRBJ2-1 | NA | TRBV5-1 | NA | TGCGCCAGCAGCAAATCTGCCGGGACGTCCTACAATGAGCAGTTCTTC | CASSKSAGTSYNEQFF
TRBJ1-6 | few | TRBV12-3/TRBV12-4 | NA | TGTGCCAGCAGTTTACGGGGCCGTAATTCACCCCTCCACTTT | CASSLRGRNSPLHF
TRBJ2-1 | few | TRBV5-1 | TRBD2 | TGCGCCAGCACCCCCCCCAGCGGGGGGTCCTACAATGAGCAGTTCTTC | CASTPPSGGSYNEQFF
TRBJ2-7 | many | TRBV12-3/TRBV12-4 | TRBD2 | TGTGCCAGCAGACTAGCGGGAGCACACGAGCAGTACTTC | CASRLAGAHEQYF
TRBJ1-2 | many | TRBV10-3 | NA | TGTGCCATCAGTGTGGGGTCTATGGCCTATGGCTACACCTTC | CAISVGSMAYGYTF
TRBJ1-1 | few | TRBV5-5 | NA | TGTGCCAGCGTTGGGGTCACTGAAGCTTTCTTT | CASVGVTEAFF
TRBJ2-3 | many | TRBV20-1 | NA | TGCAGTGCAACGACCCAAACAGATACGCAGTATTTT | CSATTQTDTQYF
TRBJ2-3 | few | TRBV19 | NA | TGTGCCAGTAGCCGCGGGACAGCCACAGATACGCAGTATTTT | CASSRGTATDTQYF
TRBJ2-3 | NA | TRBV7-3 | NA | TGTGCCAGCAGCTACAGCCAACCCACAGATACGCAGTATTTT | CASSYSQPTDTQYF
TRBJ2-1 | NA | TRBV20-1 | TRBD1 | TGCAGTGCTGCCGACAGGGGAGTCCACAATGAGCAGTTCTTC | CSAADRGVHNEQFF
TRBJ2-6 | NA | TRBV4-1 | NA | TGCGCCAGCAGCCAAGCAGGGATCTCTGGGGCCAACGTCCTGACTTTC | CASSQAGISGANVLTF
TRBJ1-2 | few | TRBV20-1 | NA | TGCAGTGTCGGCCGTTACTATGGCTACACCTTC | CSVGRYYGYTF
TRBJ2-2 | NA | TRBV6-2/TRBV6-3 | TRBD2 | TGTGCCAGCAGAAAAAGACTAGCGGGGGCCCAAACCCTTGTAAACACCGGGGAGCTGTTTTTT | CASRKRLAGAQTLVNTGELFF
TRBJ2-2 | many | TRBV5-5 | NA | TGTGCCAGCAGCTTTTCCGTGGGACACCAGAACACCGGGGAGCTGTTTTTT | CASSFSVGHQNTGELFF
TRBJ1-1 | NA | TRBV20-1 | NA | TGCAGGTTTAGTACGGGGGCGAACACTGAAGCTTTCTTT | CRFSTGANTEAFF
TRBJ2-2 | many | TRBV12-3/TRBV12-4 | TRBD2 | TGTGCCAGCACCGACGGACTAGCAACCGGGGAGCTGTTTTTT | CASTDGLATGELFF
TRBJ2-5 | few | TRBV12-3/TRBV12-4 | NA | TGTGCCAGCAGTTTACCGGTAGCGTCCGAGACCCAGTACTTC | CASSLPVASETQYF
TRBJ2-3 | few | TRBV7-2 | NA | TGTGCCAGCAGCGGACGGGATTGGGGTACGCAGTATTTT | CASSGRDWGTQYF
TRBJ1-1 | many | TRBV4-2 | NA | TGTGCCAGCAGCCAAGGTGCAGCCGGAAACACTGAAGCTTTCTTT | CASSQGAAGNTEAFF
TRBJ2-1 | NA | TRBV7-8 | NA | TGTGCCAGCAGCTTTGTCGGTCCAGAGCAGTTCTTC | CASSFVGPEQFF
TRBJ2-7 | many | TRBV20-1 | NA | TGCAGTGCTAGGCCCCCGGGGCCTTTCTACGAGCAGTACTTC | CSARPPGPFYEQYF
TRBJ2-7 | NA | TRBV5-1 | NA | TGCGCCAGCAGCTGGGGGAGCGTGGGCTACGAGCAGTACTTC | CASSWGSVGYEQYF
TRBJ2-1 | many | TRBV20-1 | NA | TGCAGTGCTAGAGACGCGGGGACCTACAATGAGCAGTTCTTC | CSARDAGTYNEQFF
TRBJ1-6 | NA | TRBV21-1 | NA | TGTGCCAGACGGACAGGGAGATCCTATAATTCACCCCTCCACTTT | CARRTGRSYNSPLHF
TRBJ2-2 | NA | TRBV2 | NA | TGTGCCAGCAAGGGAACGAACACCGGGGAGCTGTTTTTT | CASKGTNTGELFF
TRBJ1-4 | many | TRBV20-1 | TRBD1 | TGCAGTGCTAGGGGGCTCGGGCAGGGGGTCGCAAAACTGTTTTTT | CSARGLGQGVAKLFF
TRBJ2-2 | many | TRBV29-1 | NA | TGCAGCGTTGAGCTCGGGCTCAACACCGGGGAGCTGTTTTTT | CSVELGLNTGELFF
TRBJ2-2 | NA | TRBV7-9 | TRBD1 | TGTGCCAGCAGCCCCGAGCACAGGGGACCGAACACCGGGGAGCTGTTTTTT | CASSPEHRGPNTGELFF
TRBJ1-4 | few | TRBV12-3/TRBV12-4 | TRBD1 | TGTGCCAGCAGTGATTCGGACAGGGGGGTTGAAAAACTGTTTTTT | CASSDSDRGVEKLFF
TRBJ2-1 | many | TRBV7-9 | NA | TGTGCCAGCAGCTCCAGGGGTTACTCCTACAATGAGCAGTTCTTC | CASSSRGYSYNEQFF
TRBJ2-5 | few | TRBV20-1 | TRBD1 | TGCAGTGCGACCCCGACAGGGGCATTCAGTCTAGAGACCCAGTACTTC | CSATPTGAFSLETQYF
TRBJ1-3 | many | TRBV20-1 | NA | TGCAGTGCTAGGACTGGGGGTGGAAACACCATATATTTT | CSARTGGGNTIYF
TRBJ2-3 | many | TRBV11-2 | NA | TGCGCCAGCAGCTTGGGTGGGGGAACAGATACGCAGTATTTT | CASSLGGGTDTQYF